This TCR beta chain stems from a study of blood T cell repertoires in COVID-19. CDR3 length: 13 residues. Trimming cost V 6 bases and J 1 base, with 9 bases left between them. Germline-derived CDR1 and CDR2 are KGHSH and LQKENI. TCRdb keeps only in-frame clones here, not all; method: immunoSEQ multiplex PCR. The sample includes 170,000 or so clones, approximately 86% seen only once; the top ten take approximately 0.62%. Sequenced input: peripheral blood. This TCR derives from a man in his fifties or sixties with COVID-19, enrolled during active disease. The chain combines TRBV18 with TRBJ1-1; no definite D call. CDR3 loop: CASSVSTNTEAFF. In DNA form, the CDR3 reads TGTGCCAGCTCCGTATCTACGAACACTGAAGCTTTCTTT.